This paragraph reports one T cell receptor beta chain. TCRdb keeps only in-frame clones here, not all; method: immunoSEQ multiplex PCR. The sample records 250,000 to 300,000 clones, around 87% being singletons. The sample originates from a study of blood T cell repertoires in COVID-19. Study in general: COVID-19 samples, acute and convalescent, were from the United States, Italy and Spain.

The CDR3 sequence is 17 residues long. Germline lookup yields CDR1 SGHNT and CDR2 YYREEE (reference sequence). V was clipped by 4 bases and J by 1 base; unmatched bases: 8. The chain links TRBV5-4 to TRBJ1-1; 12 nucleotides agree with TRBD1. The clonotype was recovered from a woman aged 50 to 65 who had recovered from COVID-19. Sequencing was done on a sample of peripheral blood. The CDR3 reads CASSLWGTGGKNTEAFF. The CDR3 DNA sequence: TGTGCCAGCAGCCTGTGGGGGACAGGGGGCAAGAACACTGAAGCTTTCTTT.